Following are 32 T cell receptor beta chains from one sample sequenced in a study of blood T cell repertoires in COVID-19. Repertoires were generated with immunoSEQ multiplex PCR, while TCRdb's copy carries only in-frame clones and drops some. The table shows 75,000 to 100,000 clones, with 70% to 90% occurring only once. Source material: peripheral blood. The receptors originated from a man aged 70-80 years with acute or convalescent COVID-19.

The CDR3 DNA is TGTGCCTCCGGAAGACAGATGAACACTGAAGCTTTCTTT. Protein: CASGRQMNTEAFF. The J gene is TRBJ1-1, the V gene TRBV19; a weak D match, TRBD1 (5 bases). There are 13 residues in the CDR3. Germline values: CDR1 LNHDA, CDR2 SQIVND (reference sequence). V was cut by 11 bases and J by 0 bases, with 13 bases left in between.

V and J are TRBV19 and TRBJ1-5; tentatively, D is TRBD1 (5 bases). Per germline, CDR1 LNHDA and CDR2 SQIVND (reference sequence). V was trimmed by 3 bases and J by 7 bases, leaving 16 bases between them. CDR3 length equals 15 residues. The CDR3 nucleotides are TGTGCCAGTAGTATGAATCGCGGGACGCAACAGCCCCAGCATTTT. Protein product: CASSMNRGTQQPQHF.

The rearrangement links TRBV28 to TRBJ1-1, with 8 nucleotides matching TRBD1. Germline V gene sequence: CDR1 MDHEN, CDR2 SYDVKM. The V gene end was trimmed by 5 bases and the J gene end by 7 bases; junction bases not matched to a gene: 9. The CDR3 length is 14 residues. CDR3 bases: TGTGCCAGCAGTAAAGGATGGACAGGGTTTGAAGCTTTCTTT. It translates to CASSKGWTGFEAFF.

The chain is built from TRBV12-3 or TRBV12-4 and TRBJ2-7; 9 bases align to TRBD2. This CDR3 region has 13 residues. V shed 3 bases and J 8 bases; nucleotides not matched to a gene: 5. CDR3 in DNA: TGTGCCAGCAGTTTTTCTAGCGGGGCAAAGCAGTACTTC. Amino acid sequence: CASSFSSGAKQYF.

The V and J genes are TRBV7-9 and TRBJ2-5, with 7 bases that match TRBD2. This CDR3 is built from 17 residues. Trimming removed 1 base from V and 2 bases from J; junction bases left unmatched: 10. From germline, CDR1 is SEHNR and CDR2 FQNEAQ (reference sequence). The CDR3 is CASSLDFAAGVQETQYF. The CDR3 DNA reads as TGTGCCAGCAGCTTAGATTTCGCGGCGGGGGTACAAGAGACCCAGTACTTC. Based on the CDR3 plus reference TRBV7-9 and TRBJ2-5, the full variable domain is DTGVSQNPRHKITKRGQNVTFRCDPISEHNRLYWYRQTLGQGPEFLTYFQNEAQLEKSRLLSDRFSAERPKGSFSTLEIQRTEQGDSAMYLCASSLDFAAGVQETQYFGPGTRLLVL.

This rearrangement joins TRBV3-1 (or the pseudogene TRBV3-2) to TRBJ2-3; tentatively, D is TRBD1 (6 bases). The CDR3 has 16 amino acids. V was trimmed by 0 bases and J by 2 bases, leaving 12 bases between them. Germline loops: CDR1 LGHDT, CDR2 YNNKEL (reference sequence). CDR3 sequence reads: CASSQDLSGATDTQYF. CDR3 bases: TGTGCCAGCAGCCAAGATCTTTCAGGGGCCACAGATACGCAGTATTTT.

This chain uses TRBV28 with TRBJ2-3; perhaps TRBD2 as D (6 bases). Per germline, CDR1 MDHEN and CDR2 SYDVKM. The ends were cut back, 10 bases at V and 0 bases at J, with 14 bases in the middle. The CDR3 sequence is 14 residues long. The CDR3 protein is CATSIAVSTDTQYF. As DNA, the CDR3 is TGTGCCACCTCAATAGCGGTTAGCACAGATACGCAGTATTTT. The full variable domain, rest sourced from reference TRBV28 and TRBJ2-3, is DVKVTQSSRYLVKRTGEKVFLECVQDMDHENMFWYRQDPGLGLRLIYFSYDVKMKEKGDIPEGYSVSREKKERFSLILESASTNQTSMYLCATSIAVSTDTQYFGPGTRLTVL.

This clone has a single count. V gene TRBV11-2 combines with J gene TRBJ2-7, with 7 nucleotides matching TRBD2. The trim removed 0 bases at V and 3 bases at J, leaving 5 bases unmatched. There are 15 residues in the CDR3. CDR1 is SGHAT, CDR2 FQNNGV, per germline. The CDR3 reads CASSLEGGFLYEQYF. CDR3 DNA sequence: TGTGCCAGCAGCTTAGAGGGGGGGTTTCTCTACGAGCAGTACTTC.

The genes are TRBV28 and TRBJ1-5; D unresolved. Germline CDR1 is MDHEN and CDR2 is SYDVKM. The V gene lost 6 bases and the J gene lost 2 bases, with 26 bases spanning the gap. This CDR3 region has 19 residues. CDR3 loop: CASRPLQPGTRGGNQPQHF. The CDR3 DNA reads TGTGCCAGCAGGCCTCTTCAGCCTGGTACTCGGGGTGGCAATCAGCCCCAGCATTTT.

This chain links TRBV3-1 (or the pseudogene TRBV3-2) with TRBJ1-6, with D hard to call. V was cut by 1 base and J by 10 bases, with 11 bases left in between. CDR1 is LGHDT and CDR2 is YNNKEL in the germline V gene (reference sequence). The CDR3 runs 14 residues. The CDR3 region is CASSQVGVGSPLHF. In nucleotides, the CDR3 is TGTGCCAGCAGCCAAGTGGGAGTAGGCTCACCCCTCCACTTT.

This rearrangement joins TRBV5-1 to TRBJ2-6; 7 nucleotides align to TRBD1. CDR1 SGHRS and CDR2 YFSETQ come from the germline V gene. V was clipped by 4 bases and J by 4 bases; unmatched bases: 14. The CDR3 has 18 residues. The chain's CDR3 is CASSLDRLGSWGANVLTF. In DNA, the CDR3 is TGCGCCAGCAGCCTGGACAGGCTGGGGTCTTGGGGGGCCAACGTCCTGACTTTC.

This clone was found a few times. The genes are TRBV5-1 and TRBJ1-6; 8 nucleotides agree with TRBD1. The CDR3 consists of 15 residues. V shed 4 bases, J shed 5 bases, and the junction held 5 bases outside the gene matches. CDR1 SGHRS and CDR2 YFSETQ come from the germline V gene. CDR3: CASSQGTGNNSPLHF. As DNA, the CDR3 is TGCGCCAGCAGCCAAGGGACAGGCAATAATTCACCCCTCCACTTT.

This clone came up a few times. V usage is TRBV9 and J usage is TRBJ2-1; D perhaps matches TRBD2 (5 bases). Germline-derived CDR1 and CDR2 are SGDLS and YYNGEE. This CDR3 has 16 residues. Trimming left V 0 bases short and J 1 base short, with 11 bases between. CDR3 loop: CASSVDSGPSYNEQFF. The CDR3 DNA follows: TGTGCCAGCAGCGTAGACAGCGGTCCATCCTACAATGAGCAGTTCTTC.

V gene TRBV6-5 combines with J gene TRBJ1-4; perhaps TRBD1 as D (6 bases). V gave up 6 bases and J gave up 15 bases, with 23 bases separating them. The CDR3 has 14 amino acids. Germline CDR1 reads MNHEY; CDR2 reads SVGAGI. CDR3 sequence: CASRPYRDIGFVFF. As DNA, the CDR3 is TGTGCCAGCAGACCGTACCGGGACATAGGGTTTGTGTTTTTT.

V and J are TRBV6-2 or TRBV6-3 and TRBJ2-1; 7 bases are a match to TRBD2. The CDR3 is 15 amino acids. The V segment lost 0 bases and the J segment 5 bases; nucleotides outside the gene matches: 4. CDR1 is MNHEY, CDR2 SVGEGT, per germline. CDR3 in amino acids: CASSYSRGSHNEQFF. DNA of the CDR3: TGTGCCAGCAGTTACTCCCGCGGGAGTCACAATGAGCAGTTCTTC.

This chain joins TRBV10-1 and TRBJ1-6, with 8 positions matching TRBD1. Germline CDR1 is WNHNN and CDR2 is SYGVQD (reference sequence). This CDR3 region has 13 residues. J lost 7 bases, V lost 6 bases, and 2 bases had no gene match. CDR3 nucleotides: TGCGCCAGCAGAAGGGACAGGAATTCACCCCTCCACTTT. This translates into CASRRDRNSPLHF.

The chain recombines TRBV5-1 with TRBJ2-3; TRBD2 matches 7 bases. With V trimmed by 5 bases and J by 0 bases, 12 bases remained unmatched. The CDR3 is 17 residues long. In germline, CDR1 is SGHRS, CDR2 YFSETQ. CDR3 in amino acids: CASSPARGGRSTDTQYF. The CDR3 nucleotides read TGCGCCAGCAGTCCCGCGCGAGGCGGGAGAAGCACAGATACGCAGTATTTT.

The rearrangement joins TRBV27 to TRBJ1-3; no definite D call. CDR1 is MNHEY and CDR2 is SMNVEV in the germline V gene (reference sequence). The CDR3 extends over 15 amino acids. V dropped 2 bases and J dropped 0 bases, with 8 bases sitting between them. The CDR3 sequence is CASSLGPFSGNTIYF. In DNA, the CDR3 is TGTGCCAGCAGTTTAGGGCCTTTCTCTGGAAACACCATATATTTT.

This chain links TRBV2 with TRBJ2-1; 13 positions agree with TRBD2. This CDR3 contains 15 residues. V was pared by 6 bases and J by 7 bases, with 6 bases of the junction left unmatched. From germline, CDR1 is SNHLY and CDR2 FYNNEI. The CDR3 DNA is TGTGCCAGCAGACCGGGACTAGCGGGAAAGAATGAGCAGTTCTTC. Protein product: CASRPGLAGKNEQFF. Full variable domain (outside the CDR3, taken from reference TRBV2 and TRBJ2-1): EPEVTQTPSHQVTQMGQEVILRCVPISNHLYFYWYRQILGQKVEFLVSFYNNEISEKSEIFDDQFSVERPDGSNFTLKIRSTKLEDSAMYFCASRPGLAGKNEQFFGPGTRLTVL.

The chain carries TRBV29-1 and TRBJ2-2; perhaps TRBD1 as D (5 bases). This CDR3 spans 13 amino acids. V lost 4 bases and J 6 bases, leaving 12 bases between the germline ends. Germline V gives CDR1 SQVTM, CDR2 ANQGSEA. The chain's CDR3 is CSVVSSQAGELFF. The DNA for the CDR3 is TGCAGCGTTGTTTCCTCACAGGCCGGGGAGCTGTTTTTT.

The chain is built from TRBV18 and TRBJ2-3; D is possibly TRBD2 (7 bases). The CDR3 consists of 15 residues. Germline V gives CDR1 KGHSH, CDR2 LQKENI. With 3 bases removed from V and 2 bases from J, the gap between germline ends came to 12 bases. CDR3 DNA sequence: TGTGCCAGCTCACCTAGGGGGGGAAACACAGATACGCAGTATTTT. Its translation: CASSPRGGNTDTQYF.

The chain is built from TRBV11-2 and TRBJ1-1; tentative D call: TRBD1 (5 bases). CDR1 is SGHAT and CDR2 is FQNNGV in the germline V gene. The CDR3 spans 13 residues. The V end lost 2 bases, the J end lost 3 bases, and 7 bases lay between the germline ends. The CDR3 protein is CASSLTGDTEAFF. CDR3 coding DNA: TGTGCCAGCAGCTTAACGGGGGACACTGAAGCTTTCTTT.

The rearrangement links TRBV2 to TRBJ2-2; D not resolved. This CDR3 has 14 amino acids. Trimming cost V 1 base and J 1 base, with 4 bases left between them. CDR1 SNHLY and CDR2 FYNNEI come from the germline V gene. The CDR3 DNA is TGTGCCAGCAGTGAAGTTCGGAACACCGGGGAGCTGTTTTTT. Protein sequence: CASSEVRNTGELFF.

The chain has TRBV19 and TRBJ1-1; D may be TRBD1 (5 bases). Looked up from germline, CDR1 is LNHDA and CDR2 is SQIVND (reference sequence). CDR3 length: 15 amino acids. The V end was cut by 2 bases, the J end by 8 bases, with 18 bases between. The CDR3 sequence: CASSISGAGPREAFF. The CDR3 DNA reads as TGTGCCAGTAGTATAAGTGGGGCAGGACCGCGGGAAGCTTTCTTT.

The genes are TRBV7-2 and TRBJ2-1; possibly TRBD2 for D (7 bases). V shed 1 base and J shed 5 bases, with 18 bases lying between them. Germline CDR1 SGHTA, CDR2 FQGNSA. CDR3 length equals 17 residues. The DNA of the CDR3 is TGTGCCAGCAGCTTAGGAGGGGGGGGCAGCAAAAACAATGAGCAGTTCTTC. It is translated as CASSLGGGGSKNNEQFF.

This clone was recorded only once. CDR3 residues: CASSSGQGSQPQHF. The CDR3 DNA reads TGTGCCAGCAGCTCCGGACAGGGCAGCCAGCCCCAGCATTTT. V and J are TRBV7-2 and TRBJ1-5, with 8 bases matching TRBD1. The CDR3 contains 14 residues. The ends lost 4 bases at V and 7 bases at J; junction bases unmatched: 6. Per germline, CDR1 SGHTA and CDR2 FQGNSA.

The rearrangement joins TRBV28 to TRBJ1-6, with TRBD1 as a possible D gene (6 bases). CDR3 length equals 15 residues. V was clipped by 8 bases and J by 2 bases, with 13 bases between them. CDR1 is MDHEN, CDR2 SYDVKM, per germline. The CDR3 loop reads CASRPTGPYNSPLHF. The DNA for the CDR3 is TGTGCCAGCCGCCCCACAGGGCCCTATAATTCACCCCTCCACTTT. The variable domain in full, with the rest retrieved from reference TRBV28 and TRBJ1-6, is DVKVTQSSRYLVKRTGEKVFLECVQDMDHENMFWYRQDPGLGLRLIYFSYDVKMKEKGDIPEGYSVSREKKERFSLILESASTNQTSMYLCASRPTGPYNSPLHFGNGTRLTVT.

This rearrangement joins TRBV11-2 to TRBJ2-1; 7 nucleotides agree with TRBD1. Looked up from germline, CDR1 is SGHAT and CDR2 is FQNNGV. V lost 8 bases, J lost 10 bases, and 11 bases stayed unmatched. The CDR3 is 13 residues long. In DNA, the CDR3 is TGTGCCAGCTCCCAGGGGGTCCTCTCCGAGCAGTTCTTC. Encoded protein: CASSQGVLSEQFF.

V gene TRBV6-5 combines with J gene TRBJ2-2; 8 nucleotides agree with TRBD1. CDR3 length: 15 amino acids. Germline V CDR1 and CDR2: MNHEY, SVGAGI. With V trimmed by 6 bases and J by 2 bases, 5 bases remained unmatched. The CDR3 loop is CASRGTGANTGELFF. In nucleotides, the CDR3 is TGTGCCAGCAGGGGGACAGGAGCTAACACCGGGGAGCTGTTTTTT.

This CDR3 is CASRLGTGEQYF. CDR3 DNA: TGTGCCAGCAGGCTCGGGACAGGGGAGCAGTACTTC. V and J are TRBV12-3 or TRBV12-4 and TRBJ2-7; the match to TRBD1 covers 9 bases. After removal of 6 bases from V and 7 bases from J, the junction contained 4 bases not matched to a gene. The CDR3 length is 12 residues.

CDR3 residues: CASSLTSSYEQYF. The CDR3, as DNA: TGTGCCAGCAGCTTAACATCTTCCTACGAGCAGTACTTC. The rearrangement joins TRBV7-9 to TRBJ2-7, with D hard to call. Germline V gene sequence: CDR1 SEHNR, CDR2 FQNEAQ (reference sequence). Trimming stripped 2 bases from V and 1 base from J, with 6 bases between. The CDR3 has 13 amino acids.

This clone has only one observation. The V gene is TRBV10-3, the J gene TRBJ2-7, with TRBD2 matching 9 bases. The germline V gene has CDR1 ENHRY and CDR2 SYGVKD. Germline trimming cut 4 bases from V and 7 bases from J; bases unmatched to any gene: 11. The CDR3 runs 15 residues. The CDR3 DNA is TGTGCCATCAGTGTCACGACTAGCGGAGCCCCTGAGCAGTACTTC. Its translation is CAISVTTSGAPEQYF.